Described below is a single T cell receptor (beta chain) sequence and its context. No cognate antigen has been identified for it. Base qualities are not recorded, but no much larger clone differs from it by a single base. High-throughput TCR beta sequencing profiled peripheral blood CD8+ and CD4+ T cells from healthy donors, Susac syndrome patients and multiple sclerosis patients. Treatment-naive patients with stable or active relapsing-remitting disease fulfilling revised McDonald criteria were used as multiple sclerosis controls. Bulk CD8+ and CD4+ T cells were purified magnetically by negative isolation, whereas CD8+ TEMRA cells were enriched by FACS. Blood was collected in EDTA tubes and processed within 24 hours, with PBMCs isolated through density gradient centrifugation. PBMCs intended for TCR sequencing were cryopreserved in liquid nitrogen and thawed later in a water bath at 37 degrees C. The sorted or isolated CD4+, CD8+ and CD8+ TEMRA cells reached a purity of at least 90%.

The data were obtained in a study of CD8 T cells in Susac syndrome (dated by TCRdb to the late 2010s). Regarding the research as a whole: Whether CD8+ T cell activation and differentiation in Susac syndrome was antigen driven was tested using repertoire sequencing.

Trimmed from V: 5 bases; trimmed from J: 7 bases; junction bases lacking a gene match: 5. The CDR1 and CDR2 encoded by the germline V gene (reference sequence) are SGHNT and YYREEE. From its cysteine to its phenylalanine, the CDR3 spans 13 amino acids. Only the CDR3 DNA stays, 39 bases, in frame from base 1. RNA was extracted with the RNeasy kit and 0.5 to 1 ug was reverse transcribed using random hexamers. The immunoSEQ multiplex PCR assay, covering 54 Vbeta and 13 Jbeta segments, was used to amplify TCR beta CDR3 regions. Bias from PCR amplification was corrected by using a synthetic template baseline for primer optimization and for computational correction. From the authors' description of their analysis: Only productive sequences were kept, with reads annotated to V, D and J genes according to IMGT and analyzed in immunoSEQ Analyzer. To calculate clonality, Shannon entropy was normalized by log2 of the number of productive unique sequences and then subtracted from one. Public and private clones were assessed among the 100 most prevalent clones of each patient and control. A clone was defined as Susac-specific if it was absent from the healthy and MS cohorts, from around 960 published viral clones and from other ImmuneACCESS disease sequences. TCRdb took the public reads, trimmed them with fastp at Q25, ran MiXCR for clone calling and kept in-frame beta chains. Duplicate CDR3 protein sequences are folded into a single record with the most common DNA and genes. The V and J calls follow TCRdb's processing rather than the paper's. The sample yields about 140,000 distinct CDR3 sequences; 85% to 95% were counted once. The top ten clonotypes cover approximately 0.12% of the sample.

General findings and caveats noted by the study authors: The study acknowledged that relatively few individuals were included in the TCR sequencing and HLA analysis.

Source material: CD4+ T cells from PBMCs. The receptor was derived from a human donor with multiple sclerosis. The sequence joins TRBV5-4 to TRBJ1-2; a stretch of 10 junction bases matches TRBD1. The CDR3 protein: CASRVTGGSGYTF. The DNA is TGTGCCAGCAGGGTGACAGGGGGCAGTGGCTACACCTTC.